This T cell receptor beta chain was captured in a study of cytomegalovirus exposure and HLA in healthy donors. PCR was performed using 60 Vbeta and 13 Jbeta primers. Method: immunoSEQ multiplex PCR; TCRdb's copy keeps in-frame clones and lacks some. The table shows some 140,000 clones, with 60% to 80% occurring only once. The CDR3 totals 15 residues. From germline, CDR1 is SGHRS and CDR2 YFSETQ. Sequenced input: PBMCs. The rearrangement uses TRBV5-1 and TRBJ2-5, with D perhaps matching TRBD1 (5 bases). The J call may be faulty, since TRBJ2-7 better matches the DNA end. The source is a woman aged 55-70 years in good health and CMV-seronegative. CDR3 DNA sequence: TGCGCCAGCAGCTTGGGGCAGGGTTACTCCTACGAGCAGTACTTC. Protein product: CASSLGQGYSYEQYF.